These 15 T cell receptor beta chains share one sample of origin, sequenced in a study of T cell changes during pregnancy in multiple sclerosis. Libraries were prepared by immunoSEQ multiplex PCR; TCRdb keeps only in-frame clonotypes and omits some of them. The sample lists under 80,000 clones; 80% to 95% were seen once. Sequenced material: peripheral blood, taken after pregnancy. Source of these receptors: a female donor in good health, enrolled as a control in a pregnancy study.

This chain links TRBV11-2 with TRBJ2-1; D may be TRBD1 (6 bases). The CDR3 totals 17 residues. V lost 5 bases and J 4 bases, leaving 21 bases between the germline ends. CDR1 and CDR2 from the germline V gene are SGHAT and FQNNGV. As DNA, the CDR3 is TGTGCCAGCAGCCGCCGAGGGTTGGACAGAACATACAATGAGCAGTTCTTC. Encoded protein: CASSRRGLDRTYNEQFF.

This rearrangement joins TRBV19 to TRBJ2-7, with 8 positions matching TRBD2. The J segment lost 4 bases and the V segment lost 3 bases, leaving 2 bases of the junction unmatched. This CDR3 has 13 amino acids. Germline loops: CDR1 LNHDA, CDR2 SQIVND (reference sequence). CDR3 in DNA: TGTGCCAGTAGTATCGGACTAGCTTACGAGCAGTACTTC. Protein sequence: CASSIGLAYEQYF.

V gene TRBV5-1 combines with J gene TRBJ2-5; TRBD2 aligns across 10 bases. Trimming at V came to 3 bases and at J to 4 bases, leaving 3 bases not matched to a gene. The CDR3 contains 14 residues. Germline assignment: CDR1 SGHRS and CDR2 YFSETQ. CDR3 nucleotides: TGCGCCAGCAGCTCTAGCGGGAGTGGAGAGACCCAGTACTTC. Residues: CASSSSGSGETQYF.

The chain is built from TRBV18 and TRBJ2-7, with 7 bases lining up with TRBD1. The CDR3 has 16 residues. Germline V gene sequence: CDR1 KGHSH, CDR2 LQKENI. V dropped 3 bases and J dropped 1; count of bases not matched to a gene: 9. The CDR3: CASSPPPGQLSYEQYF. CDR3 sequence (DNA): TGTGCCAGCTCACCTCCCCCGGGACAGCTATCCTACGAGCAGTACTTC.

CDR3 amino acids: CASSTGPGEKLFF. The CDR3 DNA reads as TGTGCCAGCAGCACCGGACCGGGGGAAAAACTGTTTTTT. This chain joins TRBV16 and TRBJ1-4; D is uncertain. This CDR3 region has 13 residues. V was clipped by 5 bases and J by 8 bases, with 12 bases between them. Germline CDR1 reads KGHSY; CDR2 reads FQNENV.

V gene TRBV4-1 combines with J gene TRBJ2-4, with TRBD1 identical over 9 bases. The germline CDR1 and CDR2 sequences are MGHRA and YSYEKL. V lost 3 bases to trimming and J lost 4 bases; unmatched junction nucleotides: 4. The CDR3 loop spans 15 amino acids. CDR3 DNA: TGCGCCAGCAGCCATCTTGACAGGGGGAAAAACATTCAGTACTTC. Amino acid sequence: CASSHLDRGKNIQYF.

This sequence joins TRBV28 and TRBJ2-7; the match to TRBD1 covers 9 bases. Germline trimming cut 7 bases from V and 1 base from J; bases unmatched to any gene: 5. The CDR3 runs 14 residues. Germline CDR1 and CDR2: MDHEN and SYDVKM. CDR3 DNA: TGTGCCAGCACCCCGGGACAGGGATCCTACGAGCAGTACTTC. Translating it yields CASTPGQGSYEQYF.

Only a few counts were recorded for this clone. The chain links TRBV20-1 to TRBJ2-7; no clear D gene. The CDR3 totals 11 residues. Germline V lookup: CDR1 DFQATT, CDR2 SNEGSKA (reference sequence). V lost 2 bases, J lost 2 bases, and 4 bases lay in between. The chain's CDR3 is CSARTAYEQYF. The DNA for the CDR3 is TGCAGTGCTAGAACAGCCTACGAGCAGTACTTC.

This clone was detected only once. The CDR3 DNA follows: TGTGCCAGCAGCAAAGGCGGGAGGGCCACAGATACGCAGTATTTT. Its protein is CASSKGGRATDTQYF. The V and J genes are TRBV7-3 and TRBJ2-3, with TRBD2 matching 9 bases. Germline V gene sequence: CDR1 SGHTA, CDR2 FQGTGA. This CDR3 region has 15 residues. V lost 5 bases and J lost 2; bases outside the gene matches: 5.

The V and J genes are TRBV4-1 and TRBJ1-2, with 7 bases fitting TRBD1. The CDR3 length is 16 residues. Germline CDR1 reads MGHRA; CDR2 reads YSYEKL. The J segment lost 4 bases and the V segment lost 0 bases, leaving 8 bases of the junction unmatched. The CDR3 sequence: CASSQDEGQILYGYTF. In DNA, the CDR3 is TGCGCCAGCAGCCAAGATGAGGGACAGATCCTCTATGGCTACACCTTC.

This clone showed up just once. The chain combines TRBV28 with TRBJ2-5, with D possibly matching TRBD2 (6 bases). CDR3 length: 15 amino acids. Trimming shortened V by 5 bases and J by 1 base, and 14 bases separated the two germline ends. CDR1 MDHEN and CDR2 SYDVKM come from the germline V gene. CDR3 nucleotides: TGTGCCAGCAGTCCTCTGGCGGGAAGCCAAGAGACCCAGTACTTC. As protein: CASSPLAGSQETQYF.

The J gene is TRBJ2-5, the V gene TRBV9; D is undetermined. Germline CDR1 and CDR2: SGDLS and YYNGEE. CDR3 length equals 12 residues. V shed 4 bases and J shed 5 bases, with 9 bases lying between them. The CDR3 bases are TGTGCCAGCAGCCCCCTTTTCGAGACCCAGTACTTC. Amino acids: CASSPLFETQYF.

The chain has TRBV11-3 and TRBJ2-2; possibly TRBD2 for D (6 bases). Germline V lookup: CDR1 SGHNT, CDR2 YENEEA. Trimming shortened V by 5 bases and J by 7 bases, and 14 bases separated the two germline ends. CDR3 length: 14 residues. CDR3 region: CASSARERVGELFF. CDR3 nucleotide sequence: TGTGCCAGCAGCGCGCGGGAAAGGGTCGGGGAGCTGTTTTTT.

The rearrangement links TRBV2 to TRBJ1-5; 10 bases map to TRBD1. In germline, CDR1 is SNHLY, CDR2 FYNNEI. CDR3 size: 16 residues. The junction had 7 bases not matched to a gene; V was cut back by 7 bases and J by 1 base. For the CDR3, the DNA is TGTGCCAGCACTGATCCGGGACAGGGGAGCAATCAGCCCCAGCATTTT. Translation gives CASTDPGQGSNQPQHF.

The V and J genes are TRBV6-6 and TRBJ1-1; TRBD1 is a possible D gene (6 bases). The CDR3 contains 16 residues. The germline gives CDR1 MNHNY, CDR2 SVGAGI (reference sequence). V gave up 6 bases and J gave up 5 bases, with 22 bases separating them. The CDR3 protein is CASSLTGLQGRTEAFF. CDR3 sequence (DNA): TGTGCCAGCAGCCTAACAGGGCTCCAGGGGCGGACTGAAGCTTTCTTT.